Shown below are 30 T cell receptor beta chains from a single sample sequenced in a study of high-grade serous ovarian cancer treatment subgroups. Tumor samples were taken before definitive surgery or chemotherapy. The data were produced by immunoSEQ multiplex PCR, yet TCRdb's version contains in-frame clones alone and is incomplete. Altogether 18,000 or so clones are present, around 72% being singletons, with the ten largest covering almost 6.5%. Sample: tumor tissue. The receptor source for this set is a human donor with high-grade serous ovarian cancer.

The chain is built from TRBV19 and TRBJ2-1; 8 bases are a match to TRBD1. The CDR3 contains 15 residues. The V gene's germline CDR1 is LNHDA and CDR2 SQIVND (reference sequence). The junction had 8 bases not matched to a gene; V was cut back by 3 bases and J by 7 bases. The CDR3 DNA reads TGTGCCAGTAGTATGGTACAGGGGGTGAGGAATGAGCAGTTCTTC. Amino acid sequence: CASSMVQGVRNEQFF.

The chain couples TRBV19 to TRBJ1-3; D is unclear. Trimming removed 8 bases from V and 1 base from J, with 12 bases in between. Germline V gene sequence: CDR1 LNHDA, CDR2 SQIVND (reference sequence). CDR3 length equals 14 residues. DNA of the CDR3: TGTGCCAGTTTTGACGTTAGGTCTGGAAACACCATATATTTT. Its translation is CASFDVRSGNTIYF.

CDR3 coding DNA: TGTGCCTGGAGTGTACCGTTAGCCGTCTCTGGAAACACCATATATTTT. Protein product: CAWSVPLAVSGNTIYF. The chain recombines TRBV30 with TRBJ1-3, with D unresolved. Deletions cut 0 bases from V and 0 bases from J, with 12 bases between. CDR1 and CDR2 from the germline V gene are GTSNPN and SVGIG (reference sequence). The CDR3 totals 16 residues.

This chain connects TRBV5-1 to TRBJ2-5, with no clear D. The CDR3 spans 13 residues. The germline gives CDR1 SGHRS, CDR2 YFSETQ. V lost 2 bases to trimming and J lost 5 bases, with 10 bases between them. CDR3: CASSFPHQETQYF. The CDR3 DNA reads as TGCGCCAGCAGCTTTCCGCATCAGGAGACCCAGTACTTC.

The chain combines TRBV7-6 with TRBJ2-2, with D perhaps TRBD1 (5 bases). Germline V gives CDR1 SGHVS, CDR2 FNYEAQ. Trimming pared 6 bases from V and 0 bases from J, leaving 11 bases between. CDR3 length: 15 residues. The CDR3 here is CASSPGFANTGELFF. The CDR3 DNA sequence: TGTGCCAGCAGTCCAGGGTTCGCGAACACCGGGGAGCTGTTTTTT.

The rearrangement joins TRBV9 to TRBJ2-7; 7 nucleotides line up with TRBD1. V shed 3 bases, J shed 0 bases, and the junction held 6 bases outside the gene matches. The CDR3 loop spans 15 amino acids. Germline lookup yields CDR1 SGDLS and CDR2 YYNGEE. CDR3 region: CASSAGTESSYEQYF. CDR3 bases: TGTGCCAGCAGCGCGGGGACAGAAAGCTCCTACGAGCAGTACTTC.

This clone was detected once. CDR3 nucleotides: TGCAGCGTTGATGGGAACTCTGGAAACACCATATATTTT. Translating it yields CSVDGNSGNTIYF. V gene TRBV29-1 combines with J gene TRBJ1-3; no definite D call. The CDR3 is made up of 13 amino acids. CDR1 SQVTM and CDR2 ANQGSEA come from the germline V gene. Trimming took off 3 bases at V and 0 bases at J, with 6 bases between the two ends.

This chain connects TRBV4-2 to TRBJ2-1, with TRBD2 identical over 10 bases. Germline V gene data show CDR1 as LGHNA and CDR2 as YNFKEQ. V was clipped by 0 bases and J by 6 bases; unmatched bases: 5. CDR3 size: 16 residues. The CDR3 bases are TGTGCCAGCAGCCAAGATGAGGCTAGCGGGAGCAATGAGCAGTTCTTC. Encoded protein: CASSQDEASGSNEQFF.

The gene calls are TRBV7-3 and TRBJ2-3, with 11 bases lining up with TRBD2. There are 15 residues in the CDR3. Looked up from germline, CDR1 is SGHTA and CDR2 is FQGTGA. The J segment lost 5 bases and the V segment lost 5 bases, leaving 6 bases of the junction unmatched. CDR3 loop: CASSLSGRAVDTQYF. The CDR3 region has the DNA TGTGCCAGCAGCCTTAGCGGGAGGGCTGTAGATACGCAGTATTTT.

Here the CDR3 DNA reads TGTGCCAGCAGCTCCCGGGGACTAGCGGGAGTATCCTACAATGAGCAGTTCTTC. Amino acids: CASSSRGLAGVSYNEQFF. The chain employs TRBV7-2 and TRBJ2-1; 14 bases line up with TRBD2. Per the germline V gene, CDR1 is SGHTA and CDR2 is FQGNSA. After removal of 4 bases from V and 1 base from J, the junction contained 6 bases not matched to a gene. The length of the CDR3 is 18 residues.

V usage is TRBV29-1 and J usage is TRBJ1-1; D is uncertain. The CDR3 sequence is 11 residues long. Trimming pared 5 bases from V and 1 base from J, leaving 5 bases between. Germline V lookup: CDR1 SQVTM, CDR2 ANQGSEA. The CDR3 loop reads CSVRGNTEAFF. CDR3 bases: TGCAGCGTTCGGGGGAACACTGAAGCTTTCTTT.

J is TRBJ2-1 and V is TRBV7-3; the D is unclear. The germline CDR1 and CDR2 sequences are SGHTA and FQGTGA. The CDR3 has 10 residues. Trimming left V 11 bases short and J 7 bases short, with 9 bases between. The CDR3 spells CACHPNEQFF. The DNA for the CDR3 is TGTGCCTGCCACCCGAATGAGCAGTTCTTC.

CDR3 in DNA: TGTGCCAGCAGTTTTACGAACTCACCATGGGAGACCCAGTACTTC. As protein: CASSFTNSPWETQYF. This chain joins TRBV28 and TRBJ2-5; D not certain. Germline loops: CDR1 MDHEN, CDR2 SYDVKM. This CDR3 contains 15 residues. V was shortened by 3 bases and J by 5 bases, with 16 bases between the two germline ends. The full variable domain, its missing parts supplied by reference TRBV28 and TRBJ2-5, is DVKVTQSSRYLVKRTGEKVFLECVQDMDHENMFWYRQDPGLGLRLIYFSYDVKMKEKGDIPEGYSVSREKKERFSLILESASTNQTSMYLCASSFTNSPWETQYFGPGTRLLVL.

For the CDR3, the DNA is TGTGCCAGCTCACCGGGACACCTAAGCAATCAGCCCCAGCATTTT. Translation gives CASSPGHLSNQPQHF. The chain has TRBV18 and TRBJ1-5; TRBD1 might be the D (6 bases). Trimming cost V 3 bases and J 1 base, with 10 bases left between them. The germline CDR1 and CDR2 sequences are KGHSH and LQKENI. The CDR3 covers 15 residues.

This rearrangement joins TRBV30 to TRBJ2-3; 8 positions match TRBD2. Germline CDR1 GTSNPN, CDR2 SVGIG (reference sequence). V was pared by 0 bases and J by 6 bases, with 5 bases of the junction left unmatched. The CDR3 has 14 amino acids. CDR3 sequence reads: CAWSVAGDRDTQYF. DNA of the CDR3: TGTGCCTGGAGTGTAGCGGGGGATAGGGATACGCAGTATTTT.

V is TRBV10-3 and J is TRBJ2-1; unclear D gene. With 4 bases removed from V and 2 bases from J, the gap between germline ends came to 12 bases. Per germline, CDR1 ENHRY and CDR2 SYGVKD. CDR3 length equals 15 residues. The CDR3 sequence: CAISVQLGTYNEQFF. The DNA for the CDR3 is TGTGCCATCAGTGTTCAACTGGGGACCTACAATGAGCAGTTCTTC.

The chain is built from TRBV5-1 and TRBJ2-1, with no clear D. Germline V gene sequence: CDR1 SGHRS, CDR2 YFSETQ. The CDR3 contains 12 residues. Between the trimmed V and J ends, which lost 7 bases and 7 bases, there was a span of 12 bases. The CDR3 is CASGREVNEQFF. The CDR3 nucleotides read TGCGCCAGCGGCCGCGAGGTGAATGAGCAGTTCTTC.

This clone was counted only a few times. This chain links TRBV27 with TRBJ1-5; D is undetermined. V gave up 2 bases and J gave up 2 bases, with 7 bases separating them. Germline V CDR1 and CDR2: MNHEY, SMNVEV (reference sequence). The CDR3 covers 14 residues. The CDR3 DNA reads TGTGCCAGCAGTTTAAAAGCAGGCAATCAGCCCCAGCATTTT. Translating it yields CASSLKAGNQPQHF.

This clone has only one observation. The J gene is TRBJ1-2, the V gene TRBV13; perhaps TRBD1 as D (5 bases). The CDR3 runs to 16 residues. The V end was cut by 3 bases, the J end by 6 bases, with 20 bases between. CDR1 and CDR2 (germline): PRHDT, FYEKMQ (reference sequence). The CDR3 reads CASSLVREPWGDGYTF. DNA for the CDR3: TGTGCCAGCAGCTTGGTCCGGGAGCCCTGGGGGGATGGCTACACCTTC.

The V and J genes are TRBV25-1 and TRBJ2-3; 10 positions match TRBD1. The germline CDR1 and CDR2 sequences are MGHDK and SYGVNS. The CDR3 extends over 16 amino acids. The junction had 9 bases not matched to a gene; V was cut back by 7 bases and J by 2 bases. Here the CDR3 DNA reads TGTGCCAGCACCGTCAGGACAGGGGGGAACACAGATACGCAGTATTTT. As protein: CASTVRTGGNTDTQYF. The variable domain in full, with the rest retrieved from reference TRBV25-1 and TRBJ2-3, is EADIYQTPRYLVIGTGKKITLECSQTMGHDKMYWYQQDPGMELHLIHYSYGVNSTEKGDLSSESTVSRIRTEHFPLTLESARPSHTSQYLCASTVRTGGNTDTQYFGPGTRLTVL.

The CDR3 DNA reads TGTGCCAGCAGCTTGACTGACAGGGCTACACCCTACGAGCAGTACTTC. It encodes CASSLTDRATPYEQYF. The chain combines TRBV7-9 with TRBJ2-7; 7 positions match TRBD1. From germline, CDR1 is SEHNR and CDR2 FQNEAQ (reference sequence). The junction had 10 bases not matched to a gene; V was cut back by 3 bases and J by 2 bases. The CDR3 has 16 residues. Combining the CDR3 with reference TRBV7-9 and TRBJ2-7 gives the whole variable domain DTGVSQNPRHKITKRGQNVTFRCDPISEHNRLYWYRQTLGQGPEFLTYFQNEAQLEKSRLLSDRFSAERPKGSFSTLEIQRTEQGDSAMYLCASSLTDRATPYEQYFGPGTRLTVT.

By its share, this clone is medium-sized (0.01 to 0.1%). At one end the junction does not follow the germline gene, possibly because of a read error. V and J are TRBV6-1 and TRBJ2-7; D ambiguous. Germline V CDR1 and CDR2: MNHNS, SASEGT. The CDR3 has 13 amino acids. CDR3 protein: CASGLVPFPGPDF. The CDR3 DNA reads TGTGCCAGCGGCTTAGTTCCTTTTCCAGGACCTGACTTC.

The genes are TRBV19 and TRBJ1-1, with D perhaps matching TRBD1 (5 bases). Germline V lookup: CDR1 LNHDA, CDR2 SQIVND (reference sequence). The V end was cut by 2 bases, the J end by 3 bases, with 10 bases between. The CDR3 is made up of 14 amino acids. The CDR3 DNA is TGTGCCAGTAGTATAACGGAGGGGCACACTGAAGCTTTCTTT. It translates to CASSITEGHTEAFF.

The rearrangement links TRBV5-1 to TRBJ2-3; no firm D call. Between the trimmed V and J ends, which lost 4 bases and 2 bases, there was a span of 8 bases. The CDR3 totals 13 residues. Germline V gene data show CDR1 as SGHRS and CDR2 as YFSETQ. In nucleotides, the CDR3 is TGCGCCAGCAGCCCACGGATCACAGATACGCAGTATTTT. As protein: CASSPRITDTQYF.

The chain recombines TRBV6-5 with TRBJ1-4, with a weak D call TRBD1 (5 bases). In germline, CDR1 is MNHEY, CDR2 SVGAGI. This CDR3 contains 14 residues. Trimming took 10 bases from V and 8 from J, leaving 20 bases between them. The CDR3 coding sequence is TGTGCCACCAACCCGAGAGGGACTGGCGAAAAACTGTTTTTT. It yields the protein CATNPRGTGEKLFF.

The chain links TRBV28 to TRBJ2-1; D may be TRBD1 or TRBD2 (5 bases each). V lost 5 bases and J lost 0, with 17 bases in between. This CDR3 is built from 17 residues. Germline CDR1 and CDR2: MDHEN and SYDVKM. CDR3 sequence (DNA): TGTGCCAGCAGTCCCTCGGGGACGGTCCTCTCCTACAATGAGCAGTTCTTC. This sequence encodes CASSPSGTVLSYNEQFF.

This clone has only one observation. The J gene is TRBJ2-1, the V gene TRBV9, with TRBD1 identical over 7 bases. The CDR3 sequence is 15 residues long. The trim removed 4 bases at V and 4 bases at J, leaving 8 bases unmatched. Germline values: CDR1 SGDLS, CDR2 YYNGEE. CDR3 DNA: TGTGCCAGCAGCCCGGAAGGGGGCGGTTACAATGAGCAGTTCTTC. Protein product: CASSPEGGGYNEQFF.

This clone occurred a few times. This chain joins TRBV5-6 and TRBJ1-1, with D hard to call. Germline V gives CDR1 SGHDT, CDR2 YYEEEE. The CDR3 is 13 residues long. Trimming took 0 bases from V and 5 from J, leaving 8 bases between them. As DNA, the CDR3 is TGTGCCAGCAGCTTGGTAACTGAGACTGAAGCTTTCTTT. It encodes CASSLVTETEAFF. Complete variable domain (other parts from reference TRBV5-6 and TRBJ1-1): DAGVTQSPTHLIKTRGQQVTLRCSPKSGHDTVSWYQQALGQGPQFIFQYYEEEERQRGNFPDRFSGHQFPNYSSELNVNALLLGDSALYLCASSLVTETEAFFGQGTRLTVV.

A remark on this clone: Germline is not matched at one junction end, which may reflect a read error. This chain connects TRBV18 to TRBJ2-2, with 8 bases identical to TRBD2. In germline, CDR1 is KGHSH, CDR2 LQKENI. The CDR3 length is 16 residues. The CDR3 DNA is TGTGCCAGCTCACCACCCGGCGGGAGGAACGCCGGGGAGCTGTTTTTT. Residues: CASSPPGGRNAGELFF.

The genes are TRBV7-2 and TRBJ2-3; weak D call: TRBD2 (5 bases). Trimming shortened V by 8 bases and J by 0 bases, and 15 bases separated the two germline ends. CDR1 and CDR2 from the germline V gene are SGHTA and FQGNSA. The CDR3 is made up of 15 amino acids. The CDR3 reads CASHLSRASTDTQYF. The CDR3, as DNA: TGTGCCAGCCATCTCTCGCGGGCTAGCACAGATACGCAGTATTTT.